This T cell receptor (beta chain) was identified during a study of T cells in narcolepsy (dated by TCRdb to the late 2010s). Regarding the study in general: Patients with narcolepsy type 1 or type 2 (NT1, NT2) and healthy control donors were enrolled in the study. The study sought autoreactive T cells targeting hypocretin neuron self-antigens (hypocretin, TRIB2) in narcolepsy patients, using TCR Vbeta sequencing to track clonotypes in blood and CSF.

For TCR Vbeta sequencing and comparison with CSF CD8+ T cells, memory CD8+ T cells were sorted ex vivo from the blood of patients. According to the germline V gene (reference sequence), CDR1 reads LNHDA and CDR2 reads SQIVND. The V and J ends are trimmed by 3 bases and 2 bases, leaving 14 bases between them. The CDR3, cysteine through phenylalanine, is 15 amino acids long. Only CDR3 DNA remains: 45 bases, in frame from the first base. A word on this clone: Its antigen remains unidentified. No per-base quality is available; no much larger clone lies one base away.

The library was produced with the immunoSEQ multiplex PCR assay. TCRdb took this table from immuneACCESS and kept in-frame rearrangements with V and J called. Such tables lack part of the clones; where checked against another copy, unresolved V genes explain under half of the gap, and the rest is unexplained. The sample table lists approximately 16,000 clones, roughly 72% of them with a count of one. The ten largest account for 13% to 15% of the sample. Findings and caveats that apply to the study as a whole: In plots comparing CSF and blood CD4+ T cell clonotypes from the same patient, HCRT-specific and TRIB2-specific autoreactive clonotypes were highlighted. Autoreactive clonotypes were reported to be detected serially in the blood of the same patients and of different patients, but not in the blood of healthy controls.

The chain couples TRBV19 to TRBJ2-7; the D region may be TRBD1 or TRBD2, each matching 7 bases equally. Sequencing was done on a sample of CD45RA- memory CD8+ T cells from PBMCs. Per the publication, the cell subset or site label means: memory T cells sorted ex vivo from peripheral blood. This receptor was identified in a human donor with narcolepsy. Here is the DNA: TGTGCCAGTAGTATGTGGCAGGGGGGGACCTACGAGCAGTACTTC. This gives the protein CASSMWQGGTYEQYF.